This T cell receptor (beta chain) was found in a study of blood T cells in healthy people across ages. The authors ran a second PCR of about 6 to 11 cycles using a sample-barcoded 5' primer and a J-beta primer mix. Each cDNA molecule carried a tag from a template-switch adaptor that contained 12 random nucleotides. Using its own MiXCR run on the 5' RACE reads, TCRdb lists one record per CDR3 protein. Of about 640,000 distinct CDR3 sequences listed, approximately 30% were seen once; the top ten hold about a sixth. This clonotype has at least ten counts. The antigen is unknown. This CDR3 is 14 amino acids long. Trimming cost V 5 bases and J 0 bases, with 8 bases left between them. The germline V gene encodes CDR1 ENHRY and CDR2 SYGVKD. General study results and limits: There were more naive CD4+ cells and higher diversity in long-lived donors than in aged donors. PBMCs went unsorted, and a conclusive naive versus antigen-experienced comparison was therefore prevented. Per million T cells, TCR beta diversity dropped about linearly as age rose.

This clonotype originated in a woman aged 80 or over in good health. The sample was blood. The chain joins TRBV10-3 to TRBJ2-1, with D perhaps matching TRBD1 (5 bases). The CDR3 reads CAISTGSSYNEQFF. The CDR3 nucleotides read TGTGCCATCAGTACAGGTAGCTCCTACAATGAGCAGTTCTTC.